The clone carrying this TCR beta chain was counted ten times or more. What it binds is not known. This CDR3 comprises 11 residues. Per germline, CDR1 MGHRA and CDR2 YSYEKL. The V gene lost 8 bases and the J gene lost 3 bases, with 7 bases spanning the gap. Cells sorted as Tregs were CD4+, CD25+ and CD127-/low. The study's findings and limits: Tumor Tregs overlapped most with tumor, then blood, naive CD4+ cells. In terms of TCR gene usage, tumor memory CD4+ T cells clustered together with blood and lymph node memory CD4+ cells, as well as with lymph node naive CD4+ cells. Whole repertoires were not studied in the larger cohort, only one V-J beta rearrangement.

Semi-nested PCR with Nested Universal Primer A followed constant-region reverse priming of full-length variable regions. TCRdb itself ran the 5' RACE reads through MiXCR, one entry per CDR3 protein. The sample has 11,000 or so distinct CDR3 sequences, about a quarter seen once. This TCR was sampled from a female donor with breast cancer. This chain links TRBV4-1 with TRBJ1-1; no firm D call. Sequenced sample: Tregs sorted from a lymph node. Here the CDR3 reads CASYGDTEAFF. CDR3 nucleotide sequence: TGCGCCAGCTATGGGGACACTGAAGCTTTCTTT.